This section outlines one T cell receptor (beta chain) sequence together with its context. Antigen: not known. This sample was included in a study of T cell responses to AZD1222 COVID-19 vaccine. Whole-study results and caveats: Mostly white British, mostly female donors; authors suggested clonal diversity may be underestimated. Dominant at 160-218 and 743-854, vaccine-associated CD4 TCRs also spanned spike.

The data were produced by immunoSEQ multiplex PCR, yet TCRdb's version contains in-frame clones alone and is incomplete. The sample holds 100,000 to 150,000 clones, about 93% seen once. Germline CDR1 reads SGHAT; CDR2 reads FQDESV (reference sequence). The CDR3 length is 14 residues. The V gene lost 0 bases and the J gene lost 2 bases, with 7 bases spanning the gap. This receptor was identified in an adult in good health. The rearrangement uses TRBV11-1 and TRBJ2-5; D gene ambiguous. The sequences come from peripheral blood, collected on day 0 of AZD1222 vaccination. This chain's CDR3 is CASSLAPTQETQYF. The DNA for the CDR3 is TGTGCCAGCAGCTTAGCTCCCACTCAAGAGACCCAGTACTTC.